Described below is a single TCR beta chain sequence and its context. The data were taken from a study of graft-versus-host responses after intestinal transplantation. Data came from immunoSEQ multiplex PCR; TCRdb stores just in-frame clones and leaves some out. The data show approximately 21,000 clones, around 54% seen once. Germline V gives CDR1 MRHNA, CDR2 SNTAGT. The CDR3 runs to 14 residues. V lost 5 bases, J lost 0 bases, and 9 bases lay in between. Sequencing used alloreactive CD4+ T cells from a mixed lymphocyte reaction culture, obtained before intestinal transplant. Subset given: CFSE-low proliferating T cells sorted from roughly six-day pre-transplant mixed lymphocyte reaction (GvH or HvG direction). This chain uses TRBV6-4 with TRBJ2-3, with a tentative D call TRBD2 (6 bases). The TCR originated in a human patient who received an intestinal transplant. The CDR3: CASSLGGSTDTQYF. CDR3 nucleotide sequence: TGTGCCAGCAGTTTGGGGGGTAGCACAGATACGCAGTATTTT.